These 3 T cell receptor beta chains were all obtained from the same sample, sequenced in a study of control samples from healthy donors and cancer patients. Sequencing used immunoSEQ multiplex PCR; TCRdb keeps in-frame clones, though not all of them. Altogether 130,000 or so clones are present, over 85% being singletons, with the ten largest covering roughly 7.8%. The source material was PBMCs. The receptor source for this set is a middle-aged man with head and neck cancer.

Note on this clone: A junction boundary mismatches the germline segment, possibly from a read error. This chain links TRBV6-1 with TRBJ2-1; 13 bases are shared with TRBD2. Germline V CDR1 and CDR2: MNHNS, SASEGT. The CDR3 loop spans 16 amino acids. The CDR3 DNA is TGTGCCAGCAGTAAAGCCGGGACTAGCGGGGACGATGAGCAGTTCTTC. Protein product: CASSKAGTSGDDEQFF.

The V and J genes are TRBV24-1 and TRBJ1-6; TRBD1 might be the D (6 bases). V shed 7 bases and J shed 4 bases, with 25 bases lying between them. The CDR3 has 19 residues. Looked up from germline, CDR1 is KGHDR and CDR2 is SFDVKD. The CDR3 protein is CATSRRTAKTVSYNSPLHF. The CDR3 DNA reads as TGTGCCACCAGCCGGAGGACAGCCAAAACAGTAAGTTATAATTCACCCCTCCACTTT.

The genes are TRBV5-1 and TRBJ2-5, with 8 bases matching TRBD2. Germline values: CDR1 SGHRS, CDR2 YFSETQ. Trimming removed 0 bases from V and 5 bases from J; junction bases left unmatched: 6. This CDR3 is 15 amino acids long. DNA for the CDR3: TGCGCCAGCAGCTTGGGGCTAGCGGGCCAGGAGACCCAGTACTTC. Translation: CASSLGLAGQETQYF.